This T cell receptor (beta chain) was captured in a study of cytomegalovirus exposure and HLA in healthy donors. The junction had 8 bases not matched to a gene; V was cut back by 5 bases and J by 6 bases. This CDR3 region has 15 residues. Germline values: CDR1 MNHNS, CDR2 SASEGT. The PCR contained 60 Vbeta and 13 Jbeta primers. TCRdb's copy holds only in-frame clones and misses some; the assay was immunoSEQ multiplex PCR. Of about 77,000 clones listed, around 75% are singletons. Sample: PBMCs. This TCR came from a woman aged 40 to 50 in good health and CMV-seronegative. This chain links TRBV6-1 with TRBJ2-2, with TRBD1 matching 8 bases. DNA of the CDR3: TGTGCCAGCAGTCCTTCCAGGGGGCGCGCCGGGGAGCTGTTTTTT. The encoded protein is CASSPSRGRAGELFF.